This T cell receptor beta chain is drawn from a study of follicular helper T cells after annual influenza vaccination. Turning to the study itself: Sampling occurred days 0, 7 and 28 after each influenza vaccination. For some subjects, blood spans the 2013-2014, 2014-2015 and 2015-2016 annual vaccinations.

Whole-study results and caveats: Change in circulating plasmablasts correlated with ICOS+CD38+ cTfh clonality change.

Donors were community-dwelling with no influenza vaccine in the prior 6 months. Comment on this clone: Its antigen is unknown.

The data were produced by immunoSEQ multiplex PCR, yet TCRdb's version contains in-frame clones alone and is incomplete. The sample shows 9,500 to 11,000 clones, 65% to 85% of them seen only once. The sequence was obtained from an adult who received the influenza vaccine. The sequenced sample was CXCR5- memory CD4+ T cells sorted from blood, obtained 6 weeks after influenza vaccination.

The CDR3 region is CASSYEGTSVYEQYF. The DNA of the CDR3 is TGTGCCAGCAGTTATGAGGGGACAAGTGTCTACGAGCAGTACTTC. The genes are TRBV6-5 and TRBJ2-7, with D tentatively TRBD1 (6 bases). Germline V gene lookup returns CDR1 MNHEY and CDR2 SVGAGI. Trimming left V 3 bases short and J 3 bases short, with 15 bases between. The CDR3 sequence is 15 residues long.